These 9 T cell receptor beta chains share one sample of origin, sequenced in a study of human T cells and chemical hapten exposure. TCRdb recomputed calls from the RACE reads with MiXCR, one row per CDR3 protein. The profile shows more than 95,000 distinct CDR3 sequences, 25% to 35% of them singletons. Documented time point: patch test 3, about 24 weeks after DPC sensitization. Stated treatment: therapeutic diphenylcyclopropenone sensitization with weekly scalp DPC. The sequenced sample was whole blood, obtained in connection with sensitization to the hapten diphenylcyclopropenone (DPC). The source is a man in his forties with alopecia areata. Some clones in this sample may be carry-over from other donors' samples.

At least ten counts were recorded for this clonotype. The chain carries TRBV6-5 and TRBJ2-1; D gene unclear. The V and J ends lost 2 bases and 7 bases respectively, with 6 bases between them. The CDR3 is made up of 12 amino acids. CDR1 is MNHEY, CDR2 SVGAGI, per germline. The CDR3 DNA is TGTGCCAGCAGTTACGGTGAGAATGAGCAGTTCTTC. Translating gives CASSYGENEQFF.

V gene TRBV6-5 combines with J gene TRBJ2-1; 9 positions match TRBD2. CDR1 is MNHEY, CDR2 SVGAGI, per germline. The length of the CDR3 is 15 residues. The V and J ends lost 2 bases and 7 bases, in that order; junction bases with no gene match: 6. The CDR3 loop is CASSYQLAGTNEQFF. The CDR3 DNA is TGTGCCAGCAGTTACCAGCTAGCGGGGACAAATGAGCAGTTCTTC.

This rearrangement joins TRBV6-6 to TRBJ2-3, with 9 bases identical to TRBD1. The CDR3 has 15 residues. The V gene's germline CDR1 is MNHNY and CDR2 SVGAGI (reference sequence). The junction had 14 bases not matched to a gene; V was cut back by 6 bases and J by 10 bases. The CDR3 here is CASRPSAQGALAQYF. CDR3 DNA sequence: TGTGCCAGCAGGCCTTCGGCACAGGGGGCGCTGGCGCAGTATTTT.

The chain joins TRBV6-2 or TRBV6-3 to TRBJ1-5, with 7 bases lining up with TRBD1. V lost 6 bases and J lost 0; bases outside the gene matches: 5. The V gene's germline CDR1 is MNHEY and CDR2 SVGEGT. This CDR3 region has 15 residues. For the CDR3, the DNA is TGTGCCAGCAGCAAGGGACAGCTTAGCAATCAGCCCCAGCATTTT. It translates to CASSKGQLSNQPQHF.

This rearrangement joins TRBV20-1 to TRBJ2-7; 12 bases are a match to TRBD2. CDR3 length: 19 amino acids. The V gene's germline CDR1 is DFQATT and CDR2 SNEGSKA (reference sequence). The ends lost 3 bases at V and 2 bases at J; junction bases unmatched: 17. CDR3 region: CSARGLAGQEGRVPYEQYF. For the CDR3, the DNA is TGCAGTGCTAGGGGACTAGCGGGCCAAGAGGGGAGAGTTCCCTACGAGCAGTACTTC.

J is TRBJ2-6 and V is TRBV9; D ambiguous. Trimming removed 5 bases from V and 2 bases from J, with 5 bases in between. CDR1 is SGDLS, CDR2 YYNGEE, per germline. This CDR3 has 13 residues. The CDR3 coding sequence is TGTGCCAGCAGACAGACTGGGGCCAACGTCCTGACTTTC. Its translation: CASRQTGANVLTF.

The chain employs TRBV27 and TRBJ2-3; D unclear. The CDR3 contains 15 residues. With 3 bases removed from V and 1 base from J, the gap between germline ends came to 11 bases. In germline, CDR1 is MNHEY, CDR2 SMNVEV (reference sequence). Here the CDR3 DNA reads TGTGCCAGCAGTTTTAGGTCGGCGCGCACAGATACGCAGTATTTT. Residues: CASSFRSARTDTQYF.

This clonotype was seen only once. This rearrangement joins TRBV7-9 to TRBJ1-1; tentative D call: TRBD1 (5 bases). The V end was cut by 8 bases, the J end by 5 bases, with 18 bases between. Germline CDR1 is SEHNR and CDR2 is FQNEAQ (reference sequence). CDR3 length: 14 amino acids. The CDR3 DNA follows: TGTGCCAGCGTAAAAACGGCAGGGCGTACTGAAGCTTTCTTT. Translation gives CASVKTAGRTEAFF.

The chain links TRBV6-1 to TRBJ1-4; D remains unclear. Per germline, CDR1 MNHNS and CDR2 SASEGT. Between the trimmed V and J ends, which lost 5 bases and 0 bases, there was a span of 10 bases. This CDR3 contains 15 residues. The CDR3 DNA follows: TGTGCCAGCAGTATCCGACACGCAACTAATGAAAAACTGTTTTTT. This codes for CASSIRHATNEKLFF.